This T cell receptor beta chain was profiled in a study of Graves' ophthalmopathy and Graves' hyperthyroidism. This clonotype has at least ten counts. CDR3 length: 18 amino acids. Deletions cut 10 bases from V and 2 bases from J, with 30 bases between. Germline CDR1 MDHEN, CDR2 SYDVKM. The sequenced template was RNA, covering the TCR beta CDR3 region. First-round RT-PCR relied on HTBI primers, and a second-round multiplex PCR came next. MiXCR, applied by TCRdb to the multiplex PCR reads, yields one record per CDR3 protein. The sample lists under 250,000 distinct CDR3 sequences, around 28% occurring once.

Sequencing was carried out using peripheral blood. The clonotype originates from a man aged 45-65 years with Graves' ophthalmopathy. V is TRBV28 and J is TRBJ2-7; D possibly corresponds to TRBD1 (6 bases). CDR3 loop: CATSGFSRTGSPAYEQYF. CDR3 DNA: TGTGCCACCAGCGGCTTTTCGCGCACAGGGAGCCCCGCCTACGAGCAGTACTTC.